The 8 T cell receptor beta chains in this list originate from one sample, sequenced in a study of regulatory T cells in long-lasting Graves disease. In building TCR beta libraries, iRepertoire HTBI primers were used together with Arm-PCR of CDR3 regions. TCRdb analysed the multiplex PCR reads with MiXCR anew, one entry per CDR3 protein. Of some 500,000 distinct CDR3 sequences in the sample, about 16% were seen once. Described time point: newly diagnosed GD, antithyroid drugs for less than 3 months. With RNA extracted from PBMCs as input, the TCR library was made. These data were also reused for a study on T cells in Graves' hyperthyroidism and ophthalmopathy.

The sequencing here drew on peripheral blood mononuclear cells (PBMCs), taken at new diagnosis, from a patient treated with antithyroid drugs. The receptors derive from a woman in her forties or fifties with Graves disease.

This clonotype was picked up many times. CDR3 protein: CASINPRTYEQYF. The CDR3 nucleotides read TGTGCCAGCATTAACCCCCGAACCTACGAGCAGTACTTC. The chain recombines TRBV28 with TRBJ2-7; D gene uncertain. Germline CDR1 and CDR2: MDHEN and SYDVKM. The CDR3 contains 13 residues. With 7 bases removed from V and 2 bases from J, the gap between germline ends came to 12 bases.

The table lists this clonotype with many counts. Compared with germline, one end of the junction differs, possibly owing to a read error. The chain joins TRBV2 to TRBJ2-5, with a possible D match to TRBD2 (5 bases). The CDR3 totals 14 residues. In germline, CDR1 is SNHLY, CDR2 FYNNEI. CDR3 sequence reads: CASSGGRFQEAQYF. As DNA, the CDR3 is TGTGCCAGCAGTGGAGGGAGATTCCAAGAGGCCCAGTACTTC.

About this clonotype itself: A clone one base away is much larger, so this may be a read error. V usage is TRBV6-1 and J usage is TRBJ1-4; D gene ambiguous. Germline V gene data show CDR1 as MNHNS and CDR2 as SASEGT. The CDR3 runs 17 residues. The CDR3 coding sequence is TGTGCCAGCATGCCACCCTCTCTGATTGCAACTAATGGAAAACTGTTTTTT. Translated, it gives CASMPPSLIATNGKLFF.

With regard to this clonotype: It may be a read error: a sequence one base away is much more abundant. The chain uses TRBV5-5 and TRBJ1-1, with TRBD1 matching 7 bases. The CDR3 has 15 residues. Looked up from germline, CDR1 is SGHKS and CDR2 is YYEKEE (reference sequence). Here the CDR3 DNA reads TGTGCCAGCAGCTTGAATCGGCAGGGGGAGAGTGAAGCTTCCTTT. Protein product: CASSLNRQGESEASF.

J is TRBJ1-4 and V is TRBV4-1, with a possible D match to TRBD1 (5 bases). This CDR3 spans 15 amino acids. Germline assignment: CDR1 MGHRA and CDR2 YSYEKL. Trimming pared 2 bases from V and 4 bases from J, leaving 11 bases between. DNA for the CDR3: TGCGCCAGCAGCCAAAGAGCAGGGTATAATGAAAAACTGTTTTTT. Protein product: CASSQRAGYNEKLFF.

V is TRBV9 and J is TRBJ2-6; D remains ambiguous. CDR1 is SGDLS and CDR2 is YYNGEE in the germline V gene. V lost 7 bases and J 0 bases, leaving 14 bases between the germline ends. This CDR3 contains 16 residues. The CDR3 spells CASDSGSFSGANVLTF. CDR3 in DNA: TGTGCCAGCGATTCGGGCAGTTTCTCTGGGGCCAACGTCCTGACTTTC.

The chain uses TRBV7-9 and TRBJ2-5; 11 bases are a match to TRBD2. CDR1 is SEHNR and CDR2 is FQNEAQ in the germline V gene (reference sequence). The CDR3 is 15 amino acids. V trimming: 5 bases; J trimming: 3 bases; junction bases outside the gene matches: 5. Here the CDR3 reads CASSPNSGGEETQYF. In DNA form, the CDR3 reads TGTGCCAGCAGCCCGAATAGCGGGGGGGAAGAGACCCAGTACTTC. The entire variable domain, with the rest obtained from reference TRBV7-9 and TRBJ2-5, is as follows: DTGVSQNPRHKITKRGQNVTFRCDPISEHNRLYWYRQTLGQGPEFLTYFQNEAQLEKSRLLSDRFSAERPKGSFSTLEIQRTEQGDSAMYLCASSPNSGGEETQYFGPGTRLLVL.

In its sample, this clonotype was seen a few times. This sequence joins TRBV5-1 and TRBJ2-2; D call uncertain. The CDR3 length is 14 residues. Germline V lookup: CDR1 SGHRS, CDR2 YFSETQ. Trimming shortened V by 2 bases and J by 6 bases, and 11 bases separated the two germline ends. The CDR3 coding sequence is TGCGCCAGCAGCTTTACGACACTACCCGGGGAGCTGTTTTTT. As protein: CASSFTTLPGELFF.